The sequence of this T cell receptor beta chain was determined in a study of T cells in Graves' hyperthyroidism and ophthalmopathy. Looking at the study overall: Any treatment followed the collection of peripheral blood at initial diagnosis. General study findings and limits: By a 13 V-J model, ophthalmopathy was set apart from stable hyperthyroidism.

Recently diagnosed hyperthyroidism of less than 2 months' duration affected patients aged 18 to 65. Diagnoses were established using clinical symptoms, serum thyroxine and TRAb, thyroid ultrasound and orbital computed tomography. From RNA transcripts, TCR beta CDR3 regions were amplified. The HTBI set primed first-round TCR CDR3 RT-PCR. Via MiXCR, TCRdb re-called the multiplex PCR reads, giving one row per CDR3 protein. Of some 360,000 distinct CDR3 sequences in the sample, 14% were seen once. Many counts were recorded for this clonotype. Antigen: not known. V shed 6 bases and J 4 bases; nucleotides not matched to a gene: 10. The CDR3 consists of 15 residues. The germline gives CDR1 KGHDR, CDR2 SFDVKD.

The source material was blood. The sequence came from a woman aged 55-70 years with Graves' hyperthyroidism. The V gene is TRBV24-1, the J gene TRBJ1-2; 7 bases match TRBD1. CDR3 region: CATSSSQGQVYGYTF. The DNA for the CDR3 is TGTGCCACCAGTTCCTCACAGGGGCAGGTCTATGGCTACACCTTC.